The T cell receptor beta chain described here comes from a study of shared T cell receptors in the human thymus. V dropped 5 bases and J dropped 4; count of bases not matched to a gene: 6. The CDR3 has 15 residues. Germline CDR1 is MNHEY and CDR2 is SMNVEV (reference sequence). Some clones are missing from TCRdb's copy, which holds only in-frame ones; the method was immunoSEQ multiplex PCR. The sample gives almost 550,000 clones, about four fifths of which show up once; around 0.012% is in the top ten. These records were also assigned to another study, of human thymus T cells. That source reports: Infants, healthy and Finnish, who were having corrective surgery for congenital heart defects served as donors. During corrective heart surgery, resections were taken, and the thymus tissue came from them. V and J gene usage appeared biased in thymic and blood repertoires. Related research described strongly overlapping thymic repertoires in unrelated people.

The chain couples TRBV27 to TRBJ2-7, with TRBD2 matching 12 bases. The TCR originated in a boy younger than two with a congenital heart defect. The sequencing input was thymocytes. The DNA for the CDR3 is TGTGCCAGCAGTAGACGACTAGCGGGAGTTTACGAGCAGTACTTC. Residues: CASSRRLAGVYEQYF.